What follows are 17 T cell receptor beta chains derived from one specimen sequenced in a study of T cells in women clearing cervical HPV infection. Assay used: immunoSEQ multiplex PCR; TCRdb lists only in-frame clones, some missing. The listing contains some 14,000 clones. The specimen sequenced was blood buffy coat. These receptors came from a woman aged 18 to 75 with a cervical HPV16 infection that either progressed to CIN3+ or cleared (not recorded which).

As for this clone: From the germline J gene comes the end of the CDR3, since the read stops 3 residues before it. The chain carries TRBV19 and TRBJ1-4; D is perhaps TRBD1 (6 bases). V lost 1 base and J lost 8, with 20 bases in between. Germline lookup yields CDR1 LNHDA and CDR2 SQIVND (reference sequence). The CDR3 is made up of 17 amino acids. The part of the CDR3 DNA that was read is TGTGCCAGTAGTATAGGCCTCAGCCGGGACCAGGGGGAAAAA. Protein: CASSIGLSRDQGEK. The CDR3 in full is CASSIGLSRDQGEKLFF.

As for this clone: From the germline J gene comes the end of the CDR3, since the read stops 3 residues before it. The V gene is TRBV11-2, the J gene TRBJ1-1; no clear D. Germline V gene lookup returns CDR1 SGHAT and CDR2 FQNNGV. Trimming took 1 base from V and 6 from J, leaving 12 bases between them. This CDR3 has 14 residues. CDR3 in amino acids: CASSLVSSVAEAFF. The sequenced CDR3 bases are TGTGCCAGCAGCTTAGTCAGTTCAGTCGCTGAA.

As for this clone: The read terminates 3 residues before the CDR3 end, so the remaining end is supplied by the germline J gene. The J gene is TRBJ2-5, the V gene TRBV7-2; D might be TRBD2 (5 bases). The V end lost 4 bases, the J end lost 5 bases, and 17 bases lay between the germline ends. This CDR3 is 15 amino acids long. CDR1 is SGHTA, CDR2 FQGNSA, per germline. CDR3 amino acids: CASSYTNRGRETQYF. CDR3 DNA, as far as it was read: TGTGCCAGCAGCTATACCAACCGGGGTCGGGAGACC. Full variable domain (missing parts from reference TRBV7-2 and TRBJ2-5): GAGVSQSPSNKVTEKGKDVELRCDPISGHTALYWYRQSLGQGLEFLIYFQGNSAPDKSGLPSDRFSAERTGGSVSTLTIQRTQQEDSAVYLCASSYTNRGRETQYFGPGTRLLVL.

The part of the CDR3 DNA that was read is TGTGCCAGTAGTAGGGAAGGGGTCCCCAATCAGCCG. It translates to CASSREGVPNQP. The complete CDR3 reads CASSREGVPNQPQYF. The J gene is TRBJ2-3, the V gene TRBV19; possible D gene TRBD1, 5 bases. The DNA ends 3 residues before the CDR3 does, and the rest of the CDR3 is filled in from the germline J gene. The CDR3 is made up of 15 amino acids. The germline gives CDR1 LNHDA, CDR2 SQIVND (reference sequence).

As for this clone: The read halts 3 residues ahead of the CDR3 end, with the missing end drawn from the germline J gene. The genes are TRBV6-2 or TRBV6-3 and TRBJ2-5; TRBD1 matches at 8 bases. The length of the CDR3 is 14 residues. Germline assignment: CDR1 MNHEY and CDR2 SVGEGT. Germline trimming cut 4 bases from V and 5 bases from J; bases unmatched to any gene: 6. CDR3 DNA (partial): TGTGCCAGCAGTTCGGACAGGGTTTCTGAGACC. The encoded protein is CASSSDRVSET. The CDR3 in its entirety is CASSSDRVSETQYF.

Concerning this clone itself: Read sequence stops 3 residues before the CDR3 end, and the germline J gene provides the missing end. The genes are TRBV6-1 and TRBJ1-2; no clear D gene. The CDR3 covers 17 residues. Germline lookup yields CDR1 MNHNS and CDR2 SASEGT. CDR3 in amino acids: CASSEARSGISYNDYTF. CDR3 DNA, as far as it was read: TGTGCCAGCAGTGAAGCCAGGAGCGGGATAAGCTACAATGAC.

Details on this clone: The read ends 3 residues before the CDR3 terminus; that terminus is restored from the germline J gene. The chain carries TRBV19 and TRBJ2-3, with 12 positions matching TRBD2. This CDR3 region has 14 residues. The J segment lost 6 bases and the V segment lost 6 bases, leaving 4 bases of the junction unmatched. Germline V gives CDR1 LNHDA, CDR2 SQIVND (reference sequence). CDR3 protein: CASRLAGGGDTQYF. The part of the CDR3 DNA that was read is TGTGCCAGTAGACTAGCGGGAGGAGGGGATACG.

About this clone: The CDR3 end is not reached by the read, which stops 3 residues before it; the germline J gene fills it in. The chain couples TRBV28 to TRBJ1-5; 7 positions agree with TRBD1. Germline loops: CDR1 MDHEN, CDR2 SYDVKM. The CDR3 contains 12 residues. V lost 3 bases and J lost 7; bases outside the gene matches: 0. The CDR3 loop is CASSFRGQPQHF. The covered CDR3 bases are TGTGCCAGCAGTTTCAGGGGGCAGCCC.

About this clone itself: Coverage ceases 3 residues before the CDR3 finishes, and the germline J gene fills in the end. The V gene is TRBV5-1, the J gene TRBJ1-2, with a tentative D call TRBD1 (5 bases). Germline CDR1 reads SGHRS; CDR2 reads YFSETQ. This CDR3 contains 13 residues. Deletions cut 1 base from V and 6 bases from J, with 10 bases between. The CDR3 loop reads CASSLTGTNGYTF. CDR3 DNA (partial): TGCGCCAGCAGCTTGACAGGAACTAATGGC.

As to this clone: The missing CDR3 end, 3 residues past where the read stops, is filled in from the germline J gene. V usage is TRBV11-3 and J usage is TRBJ1-1; D is ambiguous. CDR3 length equals 14 residues. The V and J ends lost 3 bases and 0 bases respectively, with 8 bases between them. Germline V lookup: CDR1 SGHNT, CDR2 YENEEA. Incomplete CDR3 DNA: TGTGCCAGCAGCTTGTTATATTTGAACACTGAA. Protein: CASSLLYLNTE. The whole CDR3 protein is CASSLLYLNTEAFF. The variable domain in full, completed from reference TRBV11-3 and TRBJ1-1, reads EAGVVQSPRYKIIEKKQPVAFWCNPISGHNTLYWYLQNLGQGPELLIRYENEEAVDDSQLPKDRFSAERLKGVDSTLKIQPAELGDSAVYLCASSLLYLNTEAFFGQGTRLTVV.

Regarding this clone: The DNA ends 3 residues before the CDR3 does, and the rest of the CDR3 is filled in from the germline J gene. This sequence joins TRBV5-1 and TRBJ2-2; 9 bases map to TRBD1. The CDR3 runs to 15 residues. The V gene end was trimmed by 4 bases and the J gene end by 4 bases; junction bases not matched to a gene: 5. The germline CDR1 and CDR2 sequences are SGHRS and YFSETQ. The CDR3 sequence is CASSHAGQGTGELFF. Incomplete CDR3 DNA: TGCGCCAGCAGCCACGCGGGACAGGGCACCGGGGAG.

A note on this clone: The read comes to an end 3 residues before the CDR3 does, leaving the germline J gene to fill in the end. This rearrangement joins TRBV2 to TRBJ2-2; 9 bases are shared with TRBD2. Germline-derived CDR1 and CDR2 are SNHLY and FYNNEI. This CDR3 has 12 amino acids. V was clipped by 4 bases and J by 9 bases; unmatched bases: 0. The sequenced CDR3 bases are TGTGCCAGCAGTGCTAGCGGGAGGGAG. Residues: CASSASGRE. The complete CDR3 sequence is CASSASGRELFF.

Comments on this clone: The CDR3 goes on 3 residues after the read ends, and that part is filled in from the germline J gene. The chain links TRBV18 to TRBJ1-6, with D perhaps matching TRBD1 (6 bases). Germline values: CDR1 KGHSH, CDR2 LQKENI. V was pared by 6 bases and J by 9 bases, with 15 bases between. CDR3 length: 14 amino acids. The CDR3 spells CASSPGGRGSPLHF. Incomplete CDR3 DNA: TGTGCCAGCTCGCCGGGGGGCAGAGGTTCACCC.

Comments on this clone: The CDR3 is cut off 3 residues early in the read; its end comes from the germline J gene. This chain joins TRBV7-2 and TRBJ1-1; possibly TRBD1 for D (5 bases). This CDR3 spans 15 amino acids. In germline, CDR1 is SGHTA, CDR2 FQGNSA. This CDR3 reads CASSSRGVAGGEAFF. The part of the CDR3 DNA that was read is TGTGCCAGCAGCTCCCGGGGGGTAGCGGGGGGGGAG.

A note on this clone: The read terminates 3 residues before the CDR3 end, so the remaining end is supplied by the germline J gene. The gene calls are TRBV29-1 and TRBJ2-1; 13 bases fit TRBD2. This CDR3 is 18 amino acids long. CDR1 is SQVTM, CDR2 ANQGSEA, per germline. The trim removed 4 bases at V and 0 bases at J, leaving 9 bases unmatched. The CDR3 region is CSVGRLAGGTRSYNEQFF. The covered CDR3 bases are TGCAGCGTTGGACGACTAGCGGGAGGTACCCGCTCCTACAATGAG.

Regarding this clone: The read halts 3 residues ahead of the CDR3 end, with the missing end drawn from the germline J gene. The chain employs TRBV7-2 and TRBJ2-3; weak D call: TRBD2 (7 bases). CDR1 and CDR2 (germline): SGHTA, FQGNSA. The CDR3 length is 13 residues. CDR3 region: CASSLEGGQPQYF. The CDR3 DNA, read in part, is TGTGCCAGCAGCTTAGAGGGGGGGCAGCCG. The whole variable domain, filled in from reference TRBV7-2 and TRBJ2-3, reads GAGVSQSPSNKVTEKGKDVELRCDPISGHTALYWYRQSLGQGLEFLIYFQGNSAPDKSGLPSDRFSAERTGGSVSTLTIQRTQQEDSAVYLCASSLEGGQPQYFGPGTRLTVL.

Notes on this clone: The read terminates 3 residues ahead of where the CDR3 ends, so the germline J gene completes it. V usage is TRBV11-2 and J usage is TRBJ2-3, with no clear D. Germline V gene sequence: CDR1 SGHAT, CDR2 FQNNGV. The CDR3 consists of 13 residues. CDR3 loop: CASSPNSNQPQYF. The sequenced CDR3 bases are TGTGCCAGCAGCCCTAATAGCAATCAGCCG.